Described below is a single TCR beta chain sequence and its context. Its target is not known. Using immunoSEQ multiplex PCR, the repertoire was profiled, and TCRdb retains in-frame clones only, with some absent. The data hold over 100,000 clones, with over 75% observed a single time. This record comes from a study of T cell responses to AZD1222 COVID-19 vaccine. Points from the study as a whole: No day 14 peak samples; only post-peak repertoires were characterized. Reportedly, close to half of spike-specific TCRs are directed against unmutated variant regions.

The CDR3 length is 13 residues. Trimming left V 5 bases short and J 2 bases short, with 8 bases between. The germline gives CDR1 SGHRS, CDR2 YFSETQ. This specimen consisted of peripheral blood, obtained on day 0 of AZD1222 vaccination. The clonotype comes from an adult in good health. V gene TRBV5-1 combines with J gene TRBJ2-1; D unclear. DNA for the CDR3: TGCGCCAGCAGTGGGGTGCCCTACAATGAGCAGTTCTTC. Its protein is CASSGVPYNEQFF.